Listed below are T cell receptor beta chains from one sample, sequenced in a study of cytomegalovirus exposure and HLA in healthy donors. Clones were sequenced by immunoSEQ multiplex PCR, and TCRdb holds only the in-frame ones, with some missing. The sample yields tens of thousands of clones, around three quarters seen once. The sequencing sample was made of PBMCs. These receptors came from a man in his forties in good health and CMV-seronegative. Each CDR3 is given with its conserved first and last residue. A D gene is named only where the DNA matches it firmly. Clone sizes are given selectively: once, few, many, or a class where the clone is expanded.

d_gene	abundance	v_gene	j_gene	CDR3nt	CDR3aa
TRBD1	few	TRBV28	TRBJ2-7	TGTGCCAGCAGAAAACGGACAGGCGGCGGCTACGAGCAGTACTTC	CASRKRTGGGYEQYF
TRBD1	.	TRBV28	TRBJ2-5	TGTGCCAGCAGCCCGGACAGGGAGACGGGCGAGACCCAGTACTTC	CASSPDRETGETQYF
.	.	TRBV4-2	TRBJ2-1	TGTGCCAGCAGCCCCTCGTCGAGGGCCCTCGAGTCTGAGCAGTTCTTC	CASSPSSRALESEQFF
TRBD1	.	TRBV28	TRBJ1-2	TGTGCCAGCACCGGTACGGGACAGGGAGGGAACTATGGCTACACCTTC	CASTGTGQGGNYGYTF
.	once	TRBV11-1	TRBJ1-1	TGTGCCAGCGGCGGGGGGAGGACTGAAGCTTTCTTT	CASGGGRTEAFF
.	.	TRBV30	TRBJ2-3	TGTGCCTCGCAGAGGCATACGCAGTATTTT	CASQRHTQYF
TRBD1	few	TRBV7-2	TRBJ2-7	TGTGCCAGCAGCTTTGGGACAGGGGTTACGGGGCAGTACTTC	CASSFGTGVTGQYF
TRBD1	.	TRBV9	TRBJ2-1	TGTGCCAGCAGCAAGGGGGCCCACGGAGCCAATGAGCAGTTCTTC	CASSKGAHGANEQFF
TRBD2	.	TRBV10-2	TRBJ2-7	TGCGCCAGCAGGGAAAGCGGGAGCTCCTACGAGCAGTACTTC	CASRESGSSYEQYF
TRBD2	.	TRBV4-2	TRBJ2-3	TGTGCCAGCAGCCAAGACTTCGCGGGAGAAGGGCCAGATACGCAGTATTTT	CASSQDFAGEGPDTQYF
.	.	TRBV28	TRBJ1-3	TGTGCCAGCAGTTTAAGCGGGGATGGAAACACCATATATTTT	CASSLSGDGNTIYF
TRBD1	.	TRBV19	TRBJ2-7	TGTGCCAGTAGTATCTCTTCAGGGGGCCCCAACGAGCAGTACTTC	CASSISSGGPNEQYF
.	.	TRBV11-2	TRBJ2-7	TGTGCCAGCAGCTTTTCAGGCCGGGAGAGTTACGAGCAGTACTTC	CASSFSGRESYEQYF
TRBD2	.	TRBV7-9	TRBJ2-3	TGTGCCAGCAGGGGACTAGCGGGCGGCACAGATACGCAGTATTTT	CASRGLAGGTDTQYF
TRBD2	.	TRBV25-1	TRBJ2-2	TGTGCCAGCAGTAGACTAGCGGGAGGGACCGGGGAGCTGTTTTTT	CASSRLAGGTGELFF
.	.	TRBV5-6	TRBJ1-2	TGTGCCAGCAGCTCCACAGATGGGCATCCTCGCGGCTACACCTTC	CASSSTDGHPRGYTF
TRBD2	few	TRBV10-3	TRBJ2-3	TGTGCCATCAGTGACCCGCTAGCGGATAGCACAGATACGCAGTATTTT	CAISDPLADSTDTQYF
.	.	TRBV13	TRBJ1-1	TGTGCCAGCAGCGGTCAGGGTGGGGCTGAAGCTTTCTTT	CASSGQGGAEAFF
TRBD1	.	TRBV7-9	TRBJ1-2	TGTGCCAGCAGCACGCGGACAGGGCTGGCCCCTAGATTC	CASSTRTGLAPRF
TRBD2	once	TRBV9	TRBJ2-2	TGTGCCAGCAGCGTAGGCGGGAGGAACACCGGGGAGCTGTTTTTT	CASSVGGRNTGELFF
TRBD1	.	TRBV2	TRBJ2-3	TGTGCCAGCGTTTGGACAGGTAGCACAGATACGCAGTATTTT	CASVWTGSTDTQYF
TRBD1	.	TRBV9	TRBJ2-1	TGTGCCAGCAGCGTAGCTGCAGGGGGCAATGAGCAGTTCTTC	CASSVAAGGNEQFF
.	.	TRBV5-1	TRBJ2-1	TGCGCCAGCAGCCGCTTGGCCGGGAAGCAGTACAATGAGCAGTTCTTC	CASSRLAGKQYNEQFF
TRBD1	few	TRBV6-1	TRBJ1-5	TGTGCCAGCAGTTGGACAGGGGGCCAGGATCAGCCCCAGCATTTT	CASSWTGGQDQPQHF
TRBD1	once	TRBV5-1	TRBJ1-2	TGCGCCAGCAGCTCCATGACAGGGACGAAGGGCTACACCTTC	CASSSMTGTKGYTF
.	once	TRBV29-1	TRBJ2-2	TGCAGCGTTGATACAGGGAACACCGGGGAGCTGTTTTTT	CSVDTGNTGELFF